Listed below are T cell receptor beta chains from one sample, sequenced in a study of T cell repertoires in cytomegalovirus infection. For these TCRs, the target antigens are not known. Each CDR3 protein is one row after TCRdb ran MiXCR on the reads. The sample has about 830,000 distinct CDR3 sequences, roughly 33% seen once. The specimen comprised cultured CD8+ T cells from PBMCs, sampled from culture after CMV antigen stimulation. The receptor set was obtained from a human donor in good health (CMV status not recorded). Some clones in this sample may be carry-over from other donors' samples. CDR3s include the opening cysteine and the closing phenylalanine or tryptophan. The D gene is left open where the match is weak. The size entry is marked missing in some rows and otherwise reads once, few, many or a size class.

TRBV19	TRBJ1-1	NA	NA	TGTGCCAGTAGTATCCGGGCCGAAGGGGCTGAAGCTTTCTTT	CASSIRAEGAEAFF
TRBV7-2	TRBJ2-5	NA	many	TGTGCCAGCAGCTACGGTCCAACGTACCAAGAGACCCAGTACTTC	CASSYGPTYQETQYF
TRBV15	TRBJ2-1	NA	NA	TGTGCCACCAGCAGATTCCCACAGGAGGGAAACTCCTACAATGAGCAGTTCTTC	CATSRFPQEGNSYNEQFF
TRBV4-3	TRBJ2-1	NA	few	TGCGCCAGCAGCCAAGATTCCGGGGTTAATGAGCAGTTCTTC	CASSQDSGVNEQFF
TRBV10-3	TRBJ2-7	NA	few	TGTGCCATCAGTGAGTCGCGGCAGAACTACGAGCAGTACTTC	CAISESRQNYEQYF
TRBV7-8	TRBJ1-5	NA	NA	TGTGCCAGCAGCCCCCTTGGGTATCTCCTCCGGGCGCAGCCCCAGCATTTT	CASSPLGYLLRAQPQHF
TRBV10-2	TRBJ2-3	TRBD2	NA	TGCGCCAGCAATCGGCTAGCGGGGGGGCCCGCAGATACGCAGTATTTT	CASNRLAGGPADTQYF
TRBV28	TRBJ2-3	NA	few	TGTGCCAGCAGTCGGAAGGGTTGGGGCACAGATACGCAGTATTTT	CASSRKGWGTDTQYF
TRBV15	TRBJ2-5	TRBD1	NA	TGTGCCACCGGGACAGATCAAGAGACCCAGTACTTC	CATGTDQETQYF
TRBV7-9	TRBJ1-2	NA	many	TGTGCCAGCAGCAGCACAGGAGTCAACTATGGCTACACCTTC	CASSSTGVNYGYTF
TRBV4-3	TRBJ2-1	NA	few	TGCGCCAGCAGCCAAGAGGGCAAACCTGATGGTGAGCAGTTCTTC	CASSQEGKPDGEQFF
TRBV12-3/TRBV12-4	TRBJ2-1	NA	few	TGTGCCAGCAGTAGAGGCCCTCCCGGAAACTCCTACAATGAGCAGTTCTTC	CASSRGPPGNSYNEQFF
TRBV2	TRBJ2-3	TRBD1	NA	TGTGCCGGCCTACTCCGGGACAGGGTTACAGCTAGCACAGATACGCAGTATTTT	CAGLLRDRVTASTDTQYF
TRBV7-4	TRBJ2-6	NA	NA	TGTGCCAGCAGCTTAGGGGCCGGACAGCTCATAGGCCGTGGGTCCAACGTCCTGACTTTC	CASSLGAGQLIGRGSNVLTF
TRBV7-4	TRBJ1-1	NA	NA	TGTGCCAGCAGCCAAGCCCCGGGTAGGGCGAACACTGAAGCTTTCTTT	CASSQAPGRANTEAFF
TRBV9	TRBJ1-2	NA	NA	TGTGCCAGCAGCGCAACTTTGGGGGCGAACTATGGCTACACCTTC	CASSATLGANYGYTF
TRBV4-1	TRBJ2-3	NA	NA	TGCGCCAGCAGCCAAGTGGTAGGTGCGGGATTCACAGATACGCAGTATTTT	CASSQVVGAGFTDTQYF
TRBV7-3	TRBJ2-1	NA	NA	TGTGCCAGCAGCGCTTGGGAGTATACCTACAATGAGCAGTTCTTT	CASSAWEYTYNEQFF
TRBV7-9	TRBJ1-2	NA	NA	TGTGCCAGCAGCTTACCCAGGGAGGGTAACTATGGCTACACCTTC	CASSLPREGNYGYTF
TRBV7-9	TRBJ2-1	TRBD1	few	TGTGCCAGCAGCCCCCCACAGGGGGGAAATGAGCAGTTCTTC	CASSPPQGGNEQFF
TRBV6-8	TRBJ2-5	TRBD2	NA	TGTGCCAGCAGTTACGGGGGGGGGGTCTGGACGGAGACCCAGTACTTC	CASSYGGGVWTETQYF
TRBV20-1	TRBJ1-5	NA	NA	TGCAGTGCTTTATCGGACAGCTCCATTGGGGACAATCAGCCCCAGCATTTT	CSALSDSSIGDNQPQHF
TRBV4-1	TRBJ2-5	TRBD2	NA	TGCGCCAGCAGCCTGACTAGCGGAATCCAAGAGACCCAGTACTTC	CASSLTSGIQETQYF
TRBV28	TRBJ1-6	NA	few	TGTGCCAGCAGTTTTTGGGATTCACCCCTCCACTTT	CASSFWDSPLHF
TRBV20-1	TRBJ1-2	TRBD1	NA	TGCAGTGCTAGGCCCAGGGGGGTCTATGGCTACACCTTC	CSARPRGVYGYTF
TRBV29-1	TRBJ1-1	NA	NA	TGCAGCGTTTCTCTGATGAACACTGAAGCTTTCTTT	CSVSLMNTEAFF
TRBV5-6	TRBJ2-3	NA	NA	TGTGCCAGCAGCTTGATGGGGGCGCTAGGAACAGATACGCAGTATTTT	CASSLMGALGTDTQYF